Below, 9 T cell receptor beta chains from the same sample are listed, as sequenced in a study of blood T cell repertoires in COVID-19. Generated by immunoSEQ multiplex PCR, the TCRdb table keeps only in-frame clones and is missing some. This table has about 82,000 clones, 80% appearing once. The specimen was peripheral blood. The receptors were gathered from a woman between 40 and 50 years old with active or convalescent COVID-19.

The chain uses TRBV4-1 and TRBJ2-1; 13 positions agree with TRBD2. The CDR3 has 16 residues. Trimming cost V 3 bases and J 9 bases; bases outside gene matches: 8. The germline CDR1 and CDR2 sequences are MGHRA and YSYEKL. The CDR3 here is CASSQQTSGRMGEQFF. CDR3 bases: TGCGCCAGCAGCCAGCAGACTAGCGGGAGGATGGGTGAGCAGTTCTTC.

The chain combines TRBV6-2 or TRBV6-3 with TRBJ2-4; TRBD2 is a possible D gene (6 bases). CDR3 length: 16 amino acids. Per germline, CDR1 MNHEY and CDR2 SVGEGT. Between the trimmed V and J ends, which lost 5 bases and 0 bases, there was a span of 14 bases. In DNA form, the CDR3 reads TGTGCCAGCAGTATGCCCGGGGGAGTAGCCAAAAACATTCAGTACTTC. As protein: CASSMPGGVAKNIQYF.

There are a few counts of this clone. The gene calls are TRBV7-6 and TRBJ2-1; TRBD1 aligns across 11 bases. Per germline, CDR1 SGHVS and CDR2 FNYEAQ. V lost 5 bases, J lost 12 bases, and 12 bases stayed unmatched. This CDR3 has 15 amino acids. This CDR3 is CASSRAFGQGATQFF. The CDR3 DNA is TGTGCCAGCAGCCGCGCCTTTGGACAGGGGGCGACGCAGTTCTTC. Variable domain in full (rest from reference TRBV7-6 and TRBJ2-1): GAGVSQSPRYKVTKRGQDVALRCDPISGHVSLYWYRQALGQGPEFLTYFNYEAQQDKSGLPNDRFSAERPEGSISTLTIQRTEQRDSAMYRCASSRAFGQGATQFFGPGTRLTVL.

The rearrangement joins TRBV5-1 to TRBJ1-1, with TRBD1 identical over 8 bases. The CDR3 is 13 amino acids. With V trimmed by 2 bases and J by 4 bases, 1 base remained unmatched. The germline CDR1 and CDR2 sequences are SGHRS and YFSETQ. CDR3 residues: CASSLTGGTEAFF. CDR3 coding DNA: TGCGCCAGCAGCTTAACAGGGGGCACTGAAGCTTTCTTT.

This clone was seen only once. The J gene is TRBJ2-3, the V gene TRBV7-6, with TRBD2 matching over 9 bases. Germline values: CDR1 SGHVS, CDR2 FNYEAQ. With V trimmed by 5 bases and J by 1 base, 4 bases remained unmatched. This CDR3 is built from 15 residues. CDR3: CASSPGGGGTDTQYF. DNA of the CDR3: TGTGCCAGCAGCCCAGGCGGGGGGGGCACAGATACGCAGTATTTT.

The J gene is TRBJ2-3, the V gene TRBV30; D is ambiguous. The CDR3 spans 12 residues. The ends were cut back, 5 bases at V and 6 bases at J, with 12 bases in the middle. Germline values: CDR1 GTSNPN, CDR2 SVGIG (reference sequence). CDR3 in amino acids: CAWGRSGDTQYF. The CDR3 DNA sequence: TGTGCCTGGGGGCGATCCGGGGATACGCAGTATTTT.

This clone occurred once. The V call is TRBV12-3 or TRBV12-4, the J call TRBJ1-2; D gene uncertain. The ends were cut back, 5 bases at V and 8 bases at J, with 15 bases in the middle. The CDR3 sequence is 13 residues long. In nucleotides, the CDR3 is TGTGCCAGCAGTCCCTCGCAGTTTCTCGGCTACACCTTC. Translating gives CASSPSQFLGYTF.

V usage is TRBV6-5 and J usage is TRBJ1-1; D is perhaps TRBD1 (5 bases). This CDR3 is built from 13 residues. Germline-derived CDR1 and CDR2 are MNHEY and SVGAGI. The V and J ends lost 7 bases and 3 bases respectively, with 12 bases between them. The DNA for the CDR3 is TGTGCCAGCACCAAGGAGGGGTACACTGAAGCTTTCTTT. Its protein is CASTKEGYTEAFF.

J is TRBJ2-7 and V is TRBV5-5, with 10 bases identical to TRBD2. From germline, CDR1 is SGHKS and CDR2 YYEKEE (reference sequence). Trimming took 0 bases from V and 0 from J; bases not matched to a gene: 9. The CDR3 has 18 residues. The CDR3 protein is CASSLAVAGGLFSYEQYF. CDR3 sequence (DNA): TGTGCCAGCAGCTTGGCGGTAGCGGGAGGATTATTCTCCTACGAGCAGTACTTC.